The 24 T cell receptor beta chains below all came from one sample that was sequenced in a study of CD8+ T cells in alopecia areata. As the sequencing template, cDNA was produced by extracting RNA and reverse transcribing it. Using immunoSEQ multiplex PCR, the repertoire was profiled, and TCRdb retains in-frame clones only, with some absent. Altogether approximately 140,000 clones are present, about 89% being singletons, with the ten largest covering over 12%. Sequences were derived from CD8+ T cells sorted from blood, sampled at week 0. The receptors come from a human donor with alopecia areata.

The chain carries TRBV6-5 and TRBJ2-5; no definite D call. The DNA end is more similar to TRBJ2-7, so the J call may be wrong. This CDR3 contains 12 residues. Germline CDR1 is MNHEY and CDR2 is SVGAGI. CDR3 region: CASSPRPYEQYF. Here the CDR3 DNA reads TGTGCCAGCAGCCCCCGTCCCTACGAGCAGTACTTC.

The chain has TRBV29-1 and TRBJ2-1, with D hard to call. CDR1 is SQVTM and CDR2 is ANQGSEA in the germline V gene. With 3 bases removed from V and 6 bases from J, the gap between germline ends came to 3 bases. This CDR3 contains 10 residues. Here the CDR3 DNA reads TGCAGCGTTGATATCAATGAGCAGTTCTTC. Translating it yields CSVDINEQFF.

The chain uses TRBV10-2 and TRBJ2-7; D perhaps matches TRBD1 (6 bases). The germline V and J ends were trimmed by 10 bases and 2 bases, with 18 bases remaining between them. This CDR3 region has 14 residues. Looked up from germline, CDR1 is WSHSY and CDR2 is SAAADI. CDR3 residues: CATADRILPYEQYF. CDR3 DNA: TGCGCCACGGCCGACAGGATCCTCCCCTACGAGCAGTACTTC.

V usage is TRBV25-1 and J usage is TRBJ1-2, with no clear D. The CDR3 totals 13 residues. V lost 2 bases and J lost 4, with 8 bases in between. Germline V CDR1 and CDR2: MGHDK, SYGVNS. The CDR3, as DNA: TGTGCCAGCAGTGAAATGGAAGGCTATGGCTACACCTTC. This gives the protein CASSEMEGYGYTF.

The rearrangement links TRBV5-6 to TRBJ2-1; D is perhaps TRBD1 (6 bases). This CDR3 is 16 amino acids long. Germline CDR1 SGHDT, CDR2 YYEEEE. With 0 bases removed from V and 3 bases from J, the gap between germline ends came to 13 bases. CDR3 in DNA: TGTGCCAGCAGCTTGGCCCTTACAGGGAGCTACAATGAGCAGTTCTTC. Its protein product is CASSLALTGSYNEQFF.

For the CDR3, the DNA is TGTGCCAGCGTACTGGGACTTGAAGAGACCCAGTACTTC. This encodes CASVLGLEETQYF. The chain recombines TRBV2 with TRBJ2-5, with TRBD2 as a possible D gene (6 bases). CDR1 and CDR2 (germline): SNHLY, FYNNEI. The CDR3 covers 13 residues. V shed 8 bases and J shed 3 bases, with 13 bases lying between them.

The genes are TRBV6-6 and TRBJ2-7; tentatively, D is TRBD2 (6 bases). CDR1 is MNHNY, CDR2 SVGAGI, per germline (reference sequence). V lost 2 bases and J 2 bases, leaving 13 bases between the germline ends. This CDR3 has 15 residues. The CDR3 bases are TGTGCCAGCAGTTACGGGCGCCGGGGGACCTACGAGCAGTACTTC. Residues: CASSYGRRGTYEQYF.

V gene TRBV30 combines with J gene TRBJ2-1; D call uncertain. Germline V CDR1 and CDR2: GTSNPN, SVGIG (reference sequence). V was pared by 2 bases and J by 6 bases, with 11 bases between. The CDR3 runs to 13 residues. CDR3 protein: CAWSFLVFNEQFF. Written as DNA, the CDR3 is TGTGCCTGGAGTTTTCTAGTATTCAATGAGCAGTTCTTC.

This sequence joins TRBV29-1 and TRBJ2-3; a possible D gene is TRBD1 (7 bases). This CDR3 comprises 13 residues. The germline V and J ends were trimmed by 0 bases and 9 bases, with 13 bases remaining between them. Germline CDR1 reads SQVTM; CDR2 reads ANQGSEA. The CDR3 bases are TGCAGCGTTGAAGAGTTCGGAGGGGGCACGCAGTATTTT. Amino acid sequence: CSVEEFGGGTQYF.

The CDR3 nucleotides read TGCAGCGCCCTAACTGGAAAAGAGACCCAGTACTTC. Translation: CSALTGKETQYF. The V and J genes are TRBV29-1 and TRBJ2-5; no definite D call. With 7 bases removed from V and 3 bases from J, the gap between germline ends came to 12 bases. There are 12 residues in the CDR3. Germline CDR1 is SQVTM and CDR2 is ANQGSEA.

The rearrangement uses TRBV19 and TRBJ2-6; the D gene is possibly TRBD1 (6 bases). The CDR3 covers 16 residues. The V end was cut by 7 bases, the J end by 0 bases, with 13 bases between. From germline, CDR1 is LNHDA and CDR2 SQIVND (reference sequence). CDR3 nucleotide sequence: TGTGCCAGTACGGTTGGACAGTTCTCTGGGGCCAACGTCCTGACTTTC. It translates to CASTVGQFSGANVLTF.

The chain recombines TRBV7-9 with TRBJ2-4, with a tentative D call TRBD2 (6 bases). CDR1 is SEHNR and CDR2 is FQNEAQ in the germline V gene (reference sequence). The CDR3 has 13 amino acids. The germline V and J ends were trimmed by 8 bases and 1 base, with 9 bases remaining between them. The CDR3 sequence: CASLGGAKNIQYF. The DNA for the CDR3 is TGTGCCAGCCTCGGGGGTGCCAAAAACATTCAGTACTTC.

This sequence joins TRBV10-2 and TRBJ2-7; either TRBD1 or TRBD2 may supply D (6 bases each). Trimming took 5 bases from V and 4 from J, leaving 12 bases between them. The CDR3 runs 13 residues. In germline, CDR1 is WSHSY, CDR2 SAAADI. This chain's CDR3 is CASSYGGQYEQYF. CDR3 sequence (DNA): TGCGCCAGCAGTTATGGGGGGCAGTACGAGCAGTACTTC.

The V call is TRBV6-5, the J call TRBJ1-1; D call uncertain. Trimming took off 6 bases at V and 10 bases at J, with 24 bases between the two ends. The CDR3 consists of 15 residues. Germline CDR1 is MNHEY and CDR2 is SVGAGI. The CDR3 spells CASRPGLLEVSGAFF. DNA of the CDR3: TGTGCCAGCAGACCGGGCCTCCTAGAGGTTAGTGGAGCTTTCTTT.

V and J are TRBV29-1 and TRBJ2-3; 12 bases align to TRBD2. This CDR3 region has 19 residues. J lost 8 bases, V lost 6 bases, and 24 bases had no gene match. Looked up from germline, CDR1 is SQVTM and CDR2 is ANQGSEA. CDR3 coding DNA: TGCAGCGTCGACGAACTAGCTAGCGGGAGGGCCGATCATTCCGTTACGCAGTATTTT. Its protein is CSVDELASGRADHSVTQYF.

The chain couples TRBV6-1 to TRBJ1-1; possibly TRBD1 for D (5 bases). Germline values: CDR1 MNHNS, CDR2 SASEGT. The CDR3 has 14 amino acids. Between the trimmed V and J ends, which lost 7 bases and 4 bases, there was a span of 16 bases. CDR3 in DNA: TGTGCCAGCACCATTGATGGCGGGGGCACTGAAGCTTTCTTT. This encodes CASTIDGGGTEAFF.

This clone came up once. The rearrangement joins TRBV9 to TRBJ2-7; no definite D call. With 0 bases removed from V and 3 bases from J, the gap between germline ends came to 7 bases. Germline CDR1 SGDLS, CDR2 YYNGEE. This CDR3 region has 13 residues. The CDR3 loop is CASSVESGYEQYF. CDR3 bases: TGTGCCAGCAGCGTAGAGTCAGGCTACGAGCAGTACTTC.

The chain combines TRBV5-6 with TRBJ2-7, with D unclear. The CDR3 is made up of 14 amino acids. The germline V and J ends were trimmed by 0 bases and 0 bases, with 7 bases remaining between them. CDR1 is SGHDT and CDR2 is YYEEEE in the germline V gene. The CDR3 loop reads CASSLGYNSYEQYF. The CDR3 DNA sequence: TGTGCCAGCAGCTTGGGTTACAACTCCTACGAGCAGTACTTC.

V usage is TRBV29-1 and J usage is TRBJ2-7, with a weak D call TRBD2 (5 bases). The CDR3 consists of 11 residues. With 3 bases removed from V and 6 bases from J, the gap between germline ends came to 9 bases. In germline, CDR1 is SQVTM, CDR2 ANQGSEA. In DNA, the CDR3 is TGCAGCGTTGACCCCGGAGGCGAGCAGTACTTC. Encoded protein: CSVDPGGEQYF.

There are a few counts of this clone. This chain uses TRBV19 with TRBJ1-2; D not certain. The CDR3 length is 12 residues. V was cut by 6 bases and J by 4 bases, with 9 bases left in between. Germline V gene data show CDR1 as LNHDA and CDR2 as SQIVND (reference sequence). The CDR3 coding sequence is TGTGCCAGTAGCGACGGATCCTATGGCTACACCTTC. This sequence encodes CASSDGSYGYTF.

The CDR3 DNA reads TGTGCCAGCAGCGGGGGGGTCAATGAGCAGTTCTTC. This sequence encodes CASSGGVNEQFF. The gene calls are TRBV4-2 and TRBJ2-1; 7 nucleotides line up with TRBD2. Trimming cost V 5 bases and J 6 bases; bases outside gene matches: 1. CDR3 length equals 12 residues. The V gene's germline CDR1 is LGHNA and CDR2 YNFKEQ.

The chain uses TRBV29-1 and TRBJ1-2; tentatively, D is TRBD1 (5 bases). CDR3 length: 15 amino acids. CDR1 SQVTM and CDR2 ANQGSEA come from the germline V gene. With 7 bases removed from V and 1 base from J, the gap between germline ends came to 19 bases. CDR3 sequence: CSARNVGDFNYGYTF. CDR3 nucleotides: TGCAGCGCCCGAAACGTGGGGGACTTTAACTATGGCTACACCTTC.

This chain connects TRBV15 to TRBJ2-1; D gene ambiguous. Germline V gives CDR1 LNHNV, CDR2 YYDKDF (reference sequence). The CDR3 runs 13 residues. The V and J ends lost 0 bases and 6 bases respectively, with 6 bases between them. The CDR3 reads CATSRDRSNEQFF. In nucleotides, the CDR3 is TGTGCCACCAGCAGAGATCGTTCCAATGAGCAGTTCTTC.

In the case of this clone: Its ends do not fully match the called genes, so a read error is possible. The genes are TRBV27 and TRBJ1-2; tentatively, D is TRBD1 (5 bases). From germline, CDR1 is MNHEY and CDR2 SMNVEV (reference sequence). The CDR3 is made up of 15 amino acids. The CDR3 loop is CASSFSQGTNHGYTF. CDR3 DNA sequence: TGTGCCAGCAGTTTCTCGCAGGGCACTAACCATGGCTACACCTTC.